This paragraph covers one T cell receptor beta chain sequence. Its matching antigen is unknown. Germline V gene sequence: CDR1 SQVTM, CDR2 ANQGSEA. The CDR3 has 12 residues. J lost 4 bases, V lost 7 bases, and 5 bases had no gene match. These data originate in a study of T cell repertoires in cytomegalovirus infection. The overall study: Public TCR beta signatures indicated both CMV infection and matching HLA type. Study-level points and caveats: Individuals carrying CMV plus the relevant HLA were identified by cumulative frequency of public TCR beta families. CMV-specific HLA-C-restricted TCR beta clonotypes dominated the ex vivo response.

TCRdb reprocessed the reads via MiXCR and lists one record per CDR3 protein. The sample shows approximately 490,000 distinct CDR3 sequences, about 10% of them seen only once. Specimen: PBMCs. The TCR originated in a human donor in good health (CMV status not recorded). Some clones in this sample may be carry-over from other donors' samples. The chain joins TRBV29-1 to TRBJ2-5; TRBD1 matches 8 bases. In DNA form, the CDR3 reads TGCAGCGCTCAGGGGGCTGTAGAGACCCAGTACTTC. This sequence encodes CSAQGAVETQYF.